This T cell receptor (beta chain) was profiled in a study of cytomegalovirus exposure and HLA in healthy donors. The PCR had 60 Vbeta and 13 Jbeta primers. This table comes from immunoSEQ multiplex PCR, and its TCRdb copy is limited to in-frame clones, with some not included. This sample has some 130,000 clones, with about 80% found just once. The V end lost 5 bases, the J end lost 1 base, and 15 bases lay between the germline ends. Germline V gene sequence: CDR1 MDHEN, CDR2 SYDVKM. CDR3 size: 17 residues. This receptor was taken from a man aged 40-50 years in good health and CMV-seropositive. The V gene is TRBV28, the J gene TRBJ2-6; TRBD1 is a possible D gene (7 bases). The sequencing input was PBMCs. The CDR3 bases are TGTGCCAGCAGTACCGGCAGGGGGGTATCTGGGGCCAACGTCCTGACTTTC. Its translation: CASSTGRGVSGANVLTF.